The clone carrying this T cell receptor (beta chain) was recorded only once. What it binds is not known. The data derive from a study of monozygotic twins with cystic fibrosis. Overall study findings and caveats: Shared CDR3 numbers were not associated with age, concordance or severity. Nucleotide-identical clonotype sharing was significantly higher within monozygotic CF twin pairs than between unrelated CF individuals. J usage was most co-twin-similar in 8 of 16 pairs, V in 13.

This CDR3 has 14 residues. Losses at the gene ends were 4 bases for V and 4 bases for J; bases not matched to a gene: 9. Germline V gene lookup returns CDR1 SQVTM and CDR2 ANQGSEA. Generated by immunoSEQ multiplex PCR, the TCRdb table keeps only in-frame clones and is missing some. The sample has 35,000 or so clones; around 82% are singletons. V is TRBV29-1 and J is TRBJ2-7; 8 nucleotides line up with TRBD1. The sequencing input was blood. This TCR derives from a girl aged 2-10 years with cystic fibrosis. CDR3 sequence (DNA): TGCAGCGTTGGACCCGGGACAGGAGTATACGAGCAGTACTTC. This codes for CSVGPGTGVYEQYF.